Described below is a single T cell receptor (beta chain) sequence and its context. Authors' methods: The authors estimated nucleated cell counts from reference gene primer amplification. Sequenced by immunoSEQ multiplex PCR; TCRdb stores in-frame clones only, minus some. The DNA gave D and trimming, while V, J and clone size come from that table. The profile shows about 230,000 clones, more than 75% of them singletons. This entry comes from a study of blood T cell repertoires in COVID-19. Germline V gives CDR1 MNHEY, CDR2 SVGAGI. The CDR3 contains 16 residues. Trimming removed 4 bases from V and 7 bases from J, with 22 bases in between.

The sample consisted of peripheral blood. This rearrangement joins TRBV6-5 to TRBJ1-2, with D tentatively TRBD1 (6 bases). The receptor's source is a man aged 35 to 55 with acute or convalescent COVID-19. In DNA, the CDR3 is TGTGCCAGCAGTTTAGGGCAGGGGATCCAGGATGGTGGCTACACCTTC. This encodes CASSLGQGIQDGGYTF.